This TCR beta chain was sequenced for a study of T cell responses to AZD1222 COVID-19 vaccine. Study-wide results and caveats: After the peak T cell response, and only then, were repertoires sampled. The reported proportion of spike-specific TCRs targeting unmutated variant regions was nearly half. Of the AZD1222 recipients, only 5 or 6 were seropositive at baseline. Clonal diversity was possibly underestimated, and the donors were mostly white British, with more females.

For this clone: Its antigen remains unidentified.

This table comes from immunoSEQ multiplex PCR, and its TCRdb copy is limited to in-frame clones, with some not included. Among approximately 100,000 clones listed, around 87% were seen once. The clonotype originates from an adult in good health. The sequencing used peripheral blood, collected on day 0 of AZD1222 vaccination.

The CDR3 sequence is CASSLRPGGDQPQHF. The CDR3 DNA is TGCGCCAGCAGCTTGAGGCCAGGGGGAGATCAGCCCCAGCATTTT. The rearrangement joins TRBV5-1 to TRBJ1-5; 7 nucleotides agree with TRBD1. This CDR3 comprises 15 residues. Germline V CDR1 and CDR2: SGHRS, YFSETQ. The V gene end was trimmed by 1 base and the J gene end by 5 bases; junction bases not matched to a gene: 6.